Described below is a single TCR beta chain sequence and its context. This sample is drawn from a study of T cells after somatic rescue of genetic block. Measured with immunoSEQ multiplex PCR; TCRdb has only the in-frame clones, and not every one. The table lists 70,000 or so clones, about 92% of them singletons. The germline V gene has CDR1 SEHNR and CDR2 FQNEAQ (reference sequence). The CDR3 spans 14 residues. V lost 1 base and J 1 base, leaving 7 bases between the germline ends. The chain links TRBV7-9 to TRBJ1-1; D call uncertain. Specimen: peripheral blood mononuclear cells (PBMCs). The source of this sequence is a man aged 35-49 years. The DNA of the CDR3 is TGTGCCAGCAGCTTAGTCTCTGGGAACACTGAAGCTTTCTTT. Protein: CASSLVSGNTEAFF.